Below, one T cell receptor (beta chain) is given with its context. Its antigen is not identified. The sample belongs to a study of PD-1 blockade in classical Hodgkin lymphoma. Only in-frame clones appear in the TCRdb table, and some are missing; sequencing was by immunoSEQ multiplex PCR. The sample holds 21,000 or so clones; around 87% are singletons and the top ten take about 7%. This CDR3 spans 11 amino acids. In germline, CDR1 is DFQATT, CDR2 SNEGSKA (reference sequence). Trimming stripped 5 bases from V and 7 bases from J, with 11 bases between. The study, taken as a whole, reports: Newly diagnosed patients were said to have less baseline TCR diversity than healthy donors did. What caused the repertoire differences, perhaps disease activity or prior therapy, remains undefined.

The sample's time point: newly diagnosed, previously untreated cHL patient sample. Investigators obtained CD8+ T cells from thawed PBMCs by magnetic negative selection. The V and J genes are TRBV20-1 and TRBJ2-5; unclear D gene. The TCR originated in a human donor with classical Hodgkin lymphoma. Sequenced input: CD8+ T cells from blood. CDR3 sequence reads: CSARRSGTQYF. The CDR3 nucleotides read TGCAGTGCTCGCCGATCCGGGACCCAGTACTTC.